These 32 T cell receptor beta chains came from one sample sequenced in a study of Ad26.COV2.S vaccination and SARS-CoV-2 variants. Treatment indicated: 15 to 20 received Ad26.COV2.S at low or high dose, single or two shots; 5 received placebo; per-sample allocation not given. Sampling took place 63 days after the first vaccine or placebo injection. Clones were read by immunoSEQ multiplex PCR, and TCRdb kept only the in-frame ones, dropping some. The sample consists of roughly 320,000 clones, approximately 86% of them appearing once. Specimen: peripheral blood, collected in a trial of Ad26.COV2.S vaccine versus placebo. Every receptor here comes from a person between 18 and 60 years old who received the Ad26.COV2.S COVID-19 vaccine or a placebo.

The chain employs TRBV19 and TRBJ1-5, with 11 bases lining up with TRBD1. Looked up from germline, CDR1 is LNHDA and CDR2 is SQIVND (reference sequence). The CDR3 spans 16 residues. V trimming: 4 bases; J trimming: 6 bases; junction bases outside the gene matches: 8. CDR3 loop: CASSTHRTGGSQPQHF. The CDR3 nucleotides read TGTGCCAGTAGTACTCACCGGACAGGGGGCAGTCAGCCCCAGCATTTT. Drawing the rest from reference TRBV19 and TRBJ1-5, the complete variable domain is DGGITQSPKYLFRKEGQNVTLSCEQNLNHDAMYWYRQDPGQGLRLIYYSQIVNDFQKGDIAEGYSVSREKKESFPLTVTSAQKNPTAFYLCASSTHRTGGSQPQHFGDGTRLSIL.

The chain couples TRBV3-1 (or the pseudogene TRBV3-2) to TRBJ2-7; 7 bases map to TRBD2. Germline V lookup: CDR1 LGHDT, CDR2 YNNKEL (reference sequence). Trimming cost V 4 bases and J 6 bases; bases outside gene matches: 9. This CDR3 is 14 amino acids long. This CDR3 is CASSRRREGGEQYF. CDR3 nucleotides: TGTGCCAGCAGCCGACGAAGGGAGGGTGGCGAGCAGTACTTC.

The gene calls are TRBV6-2 or TRBV6-3 and TRBJ2-3; 13 bases line up with TRBD2. The CDR3 sequence is 16 residues long. Trimming cost V 4 bases and J 5 bases; bases outside gene matches: 6. Looked up from germline, CDR1 is MNHEY and CDR2 is SVGEGT. CDR3 coding DNA: TGTGCCAGCAGTTTTCAACTAGCGGGGGGGCAAGATACGCAGTATTTT. Amino acid sequence: CASSFQLAGGQDTQYF.

J is TRBJ2-4 and V is TRBV5-4; D assignment may be TRBD1 or TRBD2 (5 bases each). V lost 0 bases to trimming and J lost 6 bases, with 7 bases between them. Germline V gene lookup returns CDR1 SGHNT and CDR2 YYREEE (reference sequence). The CDR3 has 13 residues. The CDR3 coding sequence is TGTGCCAGCAGCTTGGCCGGGACAAACATTCAGTACTTC. This encodes CASSLAGTNIQYF.

The J gene is TRBJ1-2, the V gene TRBV7-6; 10 bases are a match to TRBD1. CDR1 is SGHVS and CDR2 is FNYEAQ in the germline V gene. V was pared by 1 base and J by 7 bases, with 9 bases of the junction left unmatched. The CDR3 is 16 residues long. CDR3 amino acids: CASSLGQGALGGGYTF. In nucleotides, the CDR3 is TGTGCCAGCAGCTTAGGACAGGGGGCATTAGGTGGTGGCTACACCTTC.

With regard to this clone: This CDR3 is also generated by other DNA sequences in the sample. The chain has TRBV27 and TRBJ2-7; D unresolved. The CDR3 is 10 residues long. Germline lookup yields CDR1 MNHEY and CDR2 SMNVEV (reference sequence). Between the trimmed V and J ends, which lost 8 bases and 3 bases, there was a span of 5 bases. CDR3 DNA: TGTGCCAGCGGATACTACGAGCAGTACTTC. This sequence encodes CASGYYEQYF.

This clone was seen only once. The chain combines TRBV11-2 with TRBJ1-5; D is undetermined. The ends were cut back, 3 bases at V and 7 bases at J, with 10 bases in the middle. In germline, CDR1 is SGHAT, CDR2 FQNNGV. The CDR3 is 13 amino acids. CDR3 region: CASSFGSVQPQHF. Here the CDR3 DNA reads TGTGCCAGCAGCTTTGGGAGTGTCCAGCCCCAGCATTTT.

The chain employs TRBV6-2 or TRBV6-3 and TRBJ1-2; the match to TRBD1 covers 7 bases. CDR1 and CDR2 (germline): MNHEY, SVGEGT. The CDR3 covers 18 residues. J lost 3 bases, V lost 0 bases, and 13 bases had no gene match. CDR3 coding DNA: TGTGCCAGCAGTTACTCGCGACCCCCGGGGACAGTCGACTATGGCTACACCTTC. Protein product: CASSYSRPPGTVDYGYTF.

This chain joins TRBV5-1 and TRBJ2-7; no firm D call. CDR1 and CDR2 (germline): SGHRS, YFSETQ. V lost 1 base, J lost 0 bases, and 8 bases lay in between. This CDR3 contains 14 residues. The CDR3 is CASSLYTGSYEQYF. Written as DNA, the CDR3 is TGCGCCAGCAGCTTGTACACGGGCTCCTACGAGCAGTACTTC.

The chain couples TRBV7-2 to TRBJ1-2, with 9 bases identical to TRBD1. V shed 5 bases, J shed 4 bases, and the junction held 8 bases outside the gene matches. Germline CDR1 and CDR2: SGHTA and FQGNSA. This CDR3 is 15 amino acids long. CDR3 protein: CASSIGTGYSYGYTF. For the CDR3, the DNA is TGTGCCAGCAGCATCGGGACAGGGTACTCCTATGGCTACACCTTC.

This chain connects TRBV19 to TRBJ1-4; TRBD1 matches 8 bases. Per the germline V gene, CDR1 is LNHDA and CDR2 is SQIVND (reference sequence). The CDR3 has 15 residues. Trimming cost V 6 bases and J 5 bases; bases outside gene matches: 8. In DNA form, the CDR3 reads TGTGCCAGTAGGGCTCCGGGACAGGCAAATGAAAAACTGTTTTTT. Its translation: CASRAPGQANEKLFF.

The chain's CDR3 is CASSLAQGATDTQYF. The CDR3 DNA reads as TGTGCCAGCAGCTTGGCGCAGGGGGCAACAGATACGCAGTATTTT. The genes are TRBV5-4 and TRBJ2-3, with 8 bases lining up with TRBD1. Germline CDR1 SGHNT, CDR2 YYREEE (reference sequence). The ends lost 0 bases at V and 3 bases at J; junction bases unmatched: 3. CDR3 length: 15 amino acids.

The chain has TRBV27 and TRBJ2-7; tentative D call: TRBD2 (6 bases). Germline CDR1 MNHEY, CDR2 SMNVEV (reference sequence). The CDR3 has 14 residues. Trimming pared 2 bases from V and 2 bases from J, leaving 10 bases between. The CDR3 is CASSLGGKTYEQYF. CDR3 nucleotides: TGTGCCAGCAGTTTAGGAGGGAAAACCTACGAGCAGTACTTC.

The rearrangement uses TRBV11-1 and TRBJ1-1, with TRBD1 matching over 9 bases. Germline V lookup: CDR1 SGHAT, CDR2 FQDESV (reference sequence). With 3 bases clipped from V and 3 bases from J, the junction kept 2 bases outside the gene matches. The CDR3 has 14 amino acids. The CDR3 sequence: CASSFGQGYTEAFF. In nucleotides, the CDR3 is TGTGCCAGCAGCTTTGGACAGGGGTACACTGAAGCTTTCTTT.

The V and J genes are TRBV5-1 and TRBJ2-6; D remains ambiguous. CDR3 length equals 18 residues. Trimming pared 0 bases from V and 0 bases from J, leaving 13 bases between. CDR1 is SGHRS, CDR2 YFSETQ, per germline. The CDR3 loop reads CASSLGATAPSGANVLTF. The CDR3 bases are TGCGCCAGCAGCTTGGGCGCGACGGCGCCCTCTGGGGCCAACGTCCTGACTTTC. The full variable domain, completed using reference TRBV5-1 and TRBJ2-6, is KAGVTQTPRYLIKTRGQQVTLSCSPISGHRSVSWYQQTPGQGLQFLFEYFSETQRNKGNFPGRFSGRQFSNSRSEMNVSTLELGDSALYLCASSLGATAPSGANVLTFGAGSRLTVL.

This chain connects TRBV30 to TRBJ1-1; weak D call: TRBD1 (6 bases). The CDR3 covers 14 residues. V was clipped by 2 bases and J by 6 bases, with 16 bases between them. Germline values: CDR1 GTSNPN, CDR2 SVGIG (reference sequence). CDR3 coding DNA: TGTGCCTGGAGTCCCAACAGGGCGAGGGCTGAAGCTTTCTTT. Protein sequence: CAWSPNRARAEAFF. Full variable domain (outside the CDR3, taken from reference TRBV30 and TRBJ1-1): SQTIHQWPATLVQPVGSPLSLECTVEGTSNPNLYWYRQAAGRGLQLLFYSVGIGQISSEVPQNLSASRPQDRQFILSSKKLLLSDSGFYLCAWSPNRARAEAFFGQGTRLTVV.

This clone has a single count. The CDR3 here is CASSSRPGGETQYF. In DNA form, the CDR3 reads TGTGCCAGCAGTTCCCGCCCTGGCGGGGAGACCCAGTACTTC. V gene TRBV6-2 or TRBV6-3 combines with J gene TRBJ2-5; a weak D match, TRBD2 (5 bases). The germline V gene has CDR1 MNHEY and CDR2 SVGEGT. V lost 4 bases and J lost 5, with 14 bases in between. This CDR3 has 14 amino acids.

The gene calls are TRBV9 and TRBJ2-3; 9 nucleotides match TRBD2. This CDR3 has 16 residues. Unmatched junction bases numbered 6, after V lost 2 bases and J lost 2 bases. Germline CDR1 and CDR2: SGDLS and YYNGEE. The CDR3, as DNA: TGTGCCAGCAGCGTCGCTAGCGGGGAAAACACAGATACGCAGTATTTT. It yields the protein CASSVASGENTDTQYF. The full variable domain, rest sourced from reference TRBV9 and TRBJ2-3, is DSGVTQTPKHLITATGQRVTLRCSPRSGDLSVYWYQQSLDQGLQFLIQYYNGEERAKGNILERFSAQQFPDLHSELNLSSLELGDSALYFCASSVASGENTDTQYFGPGTRLTVL.

The V and J genes are TRBV5-5 and TRBJ2-7, with TRBD2 matching over 9 bases. Germline V gives CDR1 SGHKS, CDR2 YYEKEE (reference sequence). V gave up 3 bases and J gave up 0 bases; unmatched junction bases: 7. This CDR3 is 16 amino acids long. The CDR3 DNA sequence: TGTGCCAGCAGCTGGTCTCTAGCGGGGAGCTCCTACGAGCAGTACTTC. It yields the protein CASSWSLAGSSYEQYF.

The genes are TRBV15 and TRBJ2-1, with unresolved D. CDR3 length: 14 amino acids. The germline gives CDR1 LNHNV, CDR2 YYDKDF (reference sequence). Trimming removed 0 bases at V and 6 bases at J, with 9 bases between. CDR3 sequence (DNA): TGTGCCACCAGCAGAGAGCTAGGCCGCAATGAGCAGTTCTTC. Its translation: CATSRELGRNEQFF.

This chain joins TRBV6-6 and TRBJ2-1; 9 nucleotides align to TRBD2. CDR1 and CDR2 (germline): MNHNY, SVGAGI (reference sequence). CDR3 length: 13 amino acids. Losses at the gene ends were 8 bases for V and 6 bases for J; bases not matched to a gene: 5. The CDR3 DNA follows: TGTGCCAGCGGACAGACTAGCGGCAATGAGCAGTTCTTC. Translation: CASGQTSGNEQFF.

The rearrangement uses TRBV24-1 and TRBJ2-3, with TRBD2 identical over 14 bases. The CDR3 length is 18 residues. Germline assignment: CDR1 KGHDR and CDR2 SFDVKD. V lost 4 bases, J lost 0 bases, and 5 bases stayed unmatched. This CDR3 is CATSDRTSGGPSTDTQYF. The CDR3 DNA reads TGTGCCACCAGTGACAGGACTAGCGGGGGGCCGAGCACAGATACGCAGTATTTT.

V and J are TRBV15 and TRBJ2-7; 8 nucleotides agree with TRBD1. The CDR3 sequence is 15 residues long. CDR1 and CDR2 (germline): LNHNV, YYDKDF (reference sequence). The V segment lost 3 bases and the J segment 3 bases; nucleotides outside the gene matches: 7. The CDR3: CATSRDRDPIYEQYF. In nucleotides, the CDR3 is TGTGCCACCAGCAGGGACAGGGACCCAATCTACGAGCAGTACTTC.

The chain joins TRBV7-9 to TRBJ2-3; no firm D call. This CDR3 contains 14 residues. CDR1 SEHNR and CDR2 FQNEAQ come from the germline V gene (reference sequence). The ends were cut back, 3 bases at V and 3 bases at J, with 10 bases in the middle. The CDR3 sequence is CASSFSGRTDTQYF. The CDR3 nucleotides are TGTGCCAGCAGCTTCTCAGGCCGGACAGATACGCAGTATTTT.

This clone occurred once. The V gene is TRBV7-9, the J gene TRBJ1-2, with 7 nucleotides matching TRBD1. The CDR3 sequence is 15 residues long. Unmatched junction bases numbered 8, after V lost 5 bases and J lost 2 bases. Germline assignment: CDR1 SEHNR and CDR2 FQNEAQ (reference sequence). CDR3 amino acids: CASSGSGGKNYGYTF. In DNA form, the CDR3 reads TGTGCCAGCAGCGGATCAGGGGGGAAGAACTATGGCTACACCTTC.

CDR3 residues: CASTILRPGQGKGWRAQYF. CDR3 DNA: TGCGCCAGCACCATACTGCGTCCGGGACAGGGTAAGGGCTGGAGGGCCCAGTACTTC. The chain employs TRBV10-1 and TRBJ2-5; 9 nucleotides match TRBD1. This CDR3 region has 19 residues. Germline-derived CDR1 and CDR2 are WNHNN and SYGVQD (reference sequence). V was pared by 7 bases and J by 9 bases, with 27 bases of the junction left unmatched.

This chain uses TRBV27 with TRBJ2-2, with 8 positions matching TRBD1. CDR1 is MNHEY and CDR2 is SMNVEV in the germline V gene (reference sequence). Trimming at V came to 6 bases and at J to 1 base, leaving 4 bases not matched to a gene. This CDR3 spans 15 amino acids. CDR3 protein: CASRKQGGNTGELFF. CDR3 sequence (DNA): TGTGCCAGCAGGAAACAGGGGGGGAACACCGGGGAGCTGTTTTTT.

CDR3: CASSPNLRTEAFF. CDR3 nucleotide sequence: TGTGCCAGCAGCCCTAATCTACGGACTGAAGCTTTCTTT. The chain employs TRBV6-2 or TRBV6-3 and TRBJ1-1; D not certain. Between the trimmed V and J ends, which lost 6 bases and 5 bases, there was a span of 13 bases. The CDR3 totals 13 residues. The V gene's germline CDR1 is MNHEY and CDR2 SVGEGT.

The rearrangement uses TRBV7-9 and TRBJ2-7; 9 positions match TRBD2. Trimming cost V 1 base and J 0 bases; bases outside gene matches: 7. From germline, CDR1 is SEHNR and CDR2 FQNEAQ (reference sequence). The CDR3 length is 17 residues. The CDR3 region has the DNA TGTGCCAGCAGCTTAGGGAGTAGCGGGGGCCTCTCCTACGAGCAGTACTTC. It specifies CASSLGSSGGLSYEQYF.

The chain links TRBV10-2 to TRBJ2-7; 8 nucleotides line up with TRBD1. Germline trimming cut 6 bases from V and 5 bases from J; bases unmatched to any gene: 12. The CDR3 consists of 15 residues. CDR1 is WSHSY, CDR2 SAAADI, per germline. CDR3 DNA: TGCGCCAGCAGGGCAGACAGGGGCAGAGGAAACGAGCAGTACTTC. Its translation: CASRADRGRGNEQYF.

This clone was seen just once. The chain joins TRBV19 to TRBJ2-1; a weak D match, TRBD2 (6 bases). The V end lost 3 bases, the J end lost 8 bases, and 17 bases lay between the germline ends. CDR1 LNHDA and CDR2 SQIVND come from the germline V gene (reference sequence). This CDR3 is built from 15 residues. CDR3: CASSIQTRPGDEQFF. The CDR3 DNA reads TGTGCCAGTAGTATCCAGACTAGACCTGGGGATGAGCAGTTCTTC.

The chain is built from TRBV3-1 (or the pseudogene TRBV3-2) and TRBJ1-5; no clear D gene. The germline gives CDR1 LGHDT, CDR2 YNNKEL (reference sequence). The CDR3 contains 13 residues. The V and J ends lost 4 bases and 5 bases respectively, with 9 bases between them. The CDR3 nucleotides are TGTGCCAGCAGCCTTATTCCGGATCAGCCCCAGCATTTT. Protein product: CASSLIPDQPQHF.